This TCR beta chain was sequenced during a study of CD8 T cells in ankylosing spondylitis. CDR1 and CDR2 from the germline V gene are SGHTA and FQGNSA. V trimming: 0 bases; J trimming: 8 bases; junction bases outside the gene matches: 5. The length of the CDR3 is 16 residues. This clonotype was found a few times. The antigen is unknown. Each CDR3 protein gets one entry after TCRdb re-called the 5' RACE reads with MiXCR. The sample consists of 250,000 to 400,000 distinct CDR3 sequences, around 10% of them appearing once. Overall study findings and caveats: In the blood and synovial fluid of reactive arthritis, some motif variants had been previously reported.

Sequencing used blood, either unsorted or a sorted T cell fraction (not recorded which). V gene TRBV7-2 combines with J gene TRBJ1-6; 9 bases line up with TRBD1. The sequence was obtained from a female donor with ankylosing spondylitis or in good health (not recorded which). CDR3 nucleotide sequence: TGTGCCAGCAGCTTAGCGGGGACAGGGACTGATTCACCCCTCCACTTT. It specifies CASSLAGTGTDSPLHF.